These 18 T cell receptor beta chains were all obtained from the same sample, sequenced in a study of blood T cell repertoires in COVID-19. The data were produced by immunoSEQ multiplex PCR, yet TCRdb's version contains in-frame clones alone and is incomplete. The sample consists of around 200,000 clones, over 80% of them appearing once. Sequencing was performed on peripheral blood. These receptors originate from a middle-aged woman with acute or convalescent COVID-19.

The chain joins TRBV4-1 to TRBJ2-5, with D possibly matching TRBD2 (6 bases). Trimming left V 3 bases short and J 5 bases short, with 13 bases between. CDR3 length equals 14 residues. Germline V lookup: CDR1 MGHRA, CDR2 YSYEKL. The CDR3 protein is CASSQSAGIETQYF. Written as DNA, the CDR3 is TGCGCCAGCAGCCAGTCCGCGGGAATTGAGACCCAGTACTTC.

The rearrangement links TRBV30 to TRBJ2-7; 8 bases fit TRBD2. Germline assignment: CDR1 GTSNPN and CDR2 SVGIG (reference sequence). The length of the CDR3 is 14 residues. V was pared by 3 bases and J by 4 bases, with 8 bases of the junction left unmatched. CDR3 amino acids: CAWRPGGGGYEQYF. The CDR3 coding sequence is TGTGCCTGGAGACCCGGGGGGGGAGGGTACGAGCAGTACTTC.

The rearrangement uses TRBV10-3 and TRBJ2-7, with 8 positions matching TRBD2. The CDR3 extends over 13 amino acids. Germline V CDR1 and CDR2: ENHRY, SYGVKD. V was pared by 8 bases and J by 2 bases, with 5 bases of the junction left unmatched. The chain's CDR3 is CAIGPSGPYEQYF. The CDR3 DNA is TGTGCCATCGGTCCTAGCGGGCCCTACGAGCAGTACTTC.

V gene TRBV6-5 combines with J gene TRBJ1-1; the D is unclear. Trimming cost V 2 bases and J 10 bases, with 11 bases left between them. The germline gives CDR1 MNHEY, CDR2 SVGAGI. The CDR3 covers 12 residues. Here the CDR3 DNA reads TGTGCCAGCAGTTACGCGCCAGGTCGAGCTTTCTTT. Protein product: CASSYAPGRAFF.

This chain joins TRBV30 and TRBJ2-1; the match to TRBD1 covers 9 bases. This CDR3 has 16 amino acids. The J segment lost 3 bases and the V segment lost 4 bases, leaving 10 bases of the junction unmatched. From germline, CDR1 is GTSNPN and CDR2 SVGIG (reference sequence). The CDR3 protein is CAWTPGVGQGYNEQFF. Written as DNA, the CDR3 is TGTGCCTGGACCCCAGGGGTGGGACAGGGCTACAATGAGCAGTTCTTC.

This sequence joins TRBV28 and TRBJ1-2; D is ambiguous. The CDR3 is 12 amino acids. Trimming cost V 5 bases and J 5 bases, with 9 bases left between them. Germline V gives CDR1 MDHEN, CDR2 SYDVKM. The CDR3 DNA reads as TGTGCCAGCAGTATGAGGAAGTATGGCTACACCTTC. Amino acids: CASSMRKYGYTF.

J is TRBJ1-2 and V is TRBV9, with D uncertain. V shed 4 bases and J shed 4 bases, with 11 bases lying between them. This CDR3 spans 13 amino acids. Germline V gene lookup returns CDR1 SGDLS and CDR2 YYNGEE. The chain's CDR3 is CASSPTDTYGYTF. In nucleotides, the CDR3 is TGTGCCAGCAGCCCGACCGACACCTATGGCTACACCTTC.

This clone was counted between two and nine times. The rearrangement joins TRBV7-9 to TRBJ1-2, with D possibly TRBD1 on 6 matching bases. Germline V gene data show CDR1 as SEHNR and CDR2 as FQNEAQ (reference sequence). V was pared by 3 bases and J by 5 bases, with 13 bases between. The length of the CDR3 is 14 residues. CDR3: CASSFSGTPYGYTF. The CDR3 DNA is TGTGCCAGCAGCTTCAGTGGGACACCTTATGGCTACACCTTC.

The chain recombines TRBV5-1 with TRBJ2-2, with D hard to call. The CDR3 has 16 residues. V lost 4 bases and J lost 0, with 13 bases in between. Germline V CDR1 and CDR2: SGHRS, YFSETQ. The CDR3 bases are TGCGCCAGCAGCCCGCACGCGGTGGCGAACACCGGGGAGCTGTTTTTT. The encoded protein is CASSPHAVANTGELFF.

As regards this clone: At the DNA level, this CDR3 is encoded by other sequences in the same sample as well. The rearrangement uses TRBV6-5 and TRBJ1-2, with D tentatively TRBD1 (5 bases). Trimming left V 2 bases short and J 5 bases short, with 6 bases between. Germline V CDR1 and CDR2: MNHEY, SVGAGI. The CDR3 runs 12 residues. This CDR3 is CASSYRGYGYTF. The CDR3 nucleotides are TGTGCCAGCAGTTACAGGGGATATGGCTACACCTTC.

The CDR3 DNA sequence: TGTGCCAGCAGCTTAGTATCCGGTTTTGGCGAGCAGTACTTC. This codes for CASSLVSGFGEQYF. The V gene is TRBV11-2, the J gene TRBJ2-7; no reliable D call. Trimming removed 1 base from V and 6 bases from J, with 13 bases in between. The length of the CDR3 is 14 residues. Germline V gives CDR1 SGHAT, CDR2 FQNNGV.

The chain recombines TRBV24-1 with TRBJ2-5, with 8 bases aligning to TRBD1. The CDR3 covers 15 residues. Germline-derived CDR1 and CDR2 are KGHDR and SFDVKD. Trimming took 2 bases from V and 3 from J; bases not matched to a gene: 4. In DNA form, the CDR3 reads TGTGCCACCAGTGATTCCCGACAGGGGAAAGAGACCCAGTACTTC. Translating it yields CATSDSRQGKETQYF.

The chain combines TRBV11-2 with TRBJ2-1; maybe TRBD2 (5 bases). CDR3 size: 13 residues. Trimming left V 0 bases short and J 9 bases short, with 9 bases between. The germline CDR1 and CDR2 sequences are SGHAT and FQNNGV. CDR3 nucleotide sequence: TGTGCCAGCAGCTTAGATCTCGGGATTGAGCAGTTCTTC. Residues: CASSLDLGIEQFF. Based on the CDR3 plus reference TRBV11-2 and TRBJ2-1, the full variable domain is EAGVAQSPRYKIIEKRQSVAFWCNPISGHATLYWYQQILGQGPKLLIQFQNNGVVDDSQLPKDRFSAERLKGVDSTLKIQPAKLEDSAVYLCASSLDLGIEQFFGPGTRLTVL.

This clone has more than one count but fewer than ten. In nucleotides, the CDR3 is TGTGCCAGCAGCTTCACAGGGGGCGTAGAGACCCAGTACTTC. It encodes CASSFTGGVETQYF. The rearrangement links TRBV5-4 to TRBJ2-5; 9 bases are shared with TRBD1. The CDR3 is made up of 14 amino acids. Germline values: CDR1 SGHNT, CDR2 YYREEE (reference sequence). The V and J ends lost 2 bases and 4 bases, in that order; junction bases with no gene match: 3.

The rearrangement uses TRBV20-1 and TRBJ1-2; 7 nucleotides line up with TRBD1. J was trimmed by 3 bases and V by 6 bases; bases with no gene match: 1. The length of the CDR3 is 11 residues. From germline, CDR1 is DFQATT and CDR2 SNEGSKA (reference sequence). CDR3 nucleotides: TGCAGTGCCGGGACAGACTATGGCTACACCTTC. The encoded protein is CSAGTDYGYTF.

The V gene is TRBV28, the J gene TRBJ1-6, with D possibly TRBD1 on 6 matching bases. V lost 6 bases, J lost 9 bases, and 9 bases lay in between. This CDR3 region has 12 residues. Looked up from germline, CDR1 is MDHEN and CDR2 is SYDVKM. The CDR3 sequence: CASSAGVSPLHF. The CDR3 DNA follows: TGTGCCAGCAGCGCAGGGGTTTCACCCCTCCACTTT.

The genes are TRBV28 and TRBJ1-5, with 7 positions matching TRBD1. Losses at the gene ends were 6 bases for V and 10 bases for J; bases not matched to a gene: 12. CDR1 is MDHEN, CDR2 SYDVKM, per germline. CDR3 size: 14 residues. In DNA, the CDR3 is TGTGCCAGCAGGGAAATCCGAGGGGGCAACCCCCAGCATTTT. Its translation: CASREIRGGNPQHF.

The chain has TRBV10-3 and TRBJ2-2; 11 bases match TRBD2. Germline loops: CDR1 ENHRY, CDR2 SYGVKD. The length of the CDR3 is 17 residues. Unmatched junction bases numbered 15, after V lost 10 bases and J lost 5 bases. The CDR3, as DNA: TGTGCCACCACGGGACTAGCGGATAACACGGGAACCGGGGAGCTGTTTTTT. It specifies CATTGLADNTGTGELFF.